Shown below are 19 T cell receptor beta chains from a single sample sequenced in a study of cytomegalovirus exposure and HLA in healthy donors. The PCR had 60 Vbeta and 13 Jbeta primers. Here immunoSEQ multiplex PCR was the method, and the copy in TCRdb shows in-frame clones only, minus some. This table has approximately 130,000 clones, about two thirds appearing once. Input material: PBMCs. The receptor source for this set is a woman aged 55-69 years in good health and CMV-seropositive.

The chain carries TRBV6-1 and TRBJ2-5, with D maybe TRBD1 (6 bases). The J call is uncertain, as TRBJ2-7 better fits the DNA end. The CDR3 extends over 15 amino acids. Germline-derived CDR1 and CDR2 are MNHNS and SASEGT. This CDR3 reads CASSEIISDSYEQYF. The CDR3 region has the DNA TGTGCCAGCAGTGAAATCATCTCGGACAGCTACGAGCAGTACTTC.

In DNA form, the CDR3 reads TGTGCCAGCATGGCGGGGGTAGTCTACGAGCAGTACTTC. Protein sequence: CASMAGVVYEQYF. The V and J genes are TRBV6-1 and TRBJ2-7, with 7 nucleotides matching TRBD2. Germline loops: CDR1 MNHNS, CDR2 SASEGT. V trimming: 7 bases; J trimming: 3 bases; junction bases outside the gene matches: 6. CDR3 size: 13 residues.

The V call is TRBV5-1, the J call TRBJ2-5; perhaps TRBD2 as D (6 bases). This CDR3 is built from 13 residues. Germline CDR1 is SGHRS and CDR2 is YFSETQ. The V gene lost 4 bases and the J gene lost 5 bases, with 12 bases spanning the gap. The CDR3 is CASSGGIWETQYF. The CDR3, as DNA: TGCGCCAGCAGCGGGGGGATATGGGAGACCCAGTACTTC.

Note on this clone: The junction shows a germline mismatch at one end, possibly a read error. The genes are TRBV9 and TRBJ1-1, with no clear D. This CDR3 contains 14 residues. Germline assignment: CDR1 SGDLS and CDR2 YYNGEE. The CDR3 sequence: CAGSASVSNTEAFF. CDR3 sequence (DNA): TGTGCCGGCAGCGCCTCAGTGTCAAACACTGAAGCTTTCTTT. Complete variable domain (other parts from reference TRBV9 and TRBJ1-1): DSGVTQTPKHLITATGQRVTLRCSPRSGDLSVYWYQQSLDQGLQFLIQYYNGEERAKGNILERFSAQQFPDLHSELNLSSLELGDSALYFCAGSASVSNTEAFFGQGTRLTVV.

This clone was observed a few times. CDR3 in DNA: TGTGCCAGTACCCGACAGGGGGCAGTCACTGAAGCTTTCTTT. It specifies CASTRQGAVTEAFF. The rearrangement uses TRBV19 and TRBJ1-1; 10 positions match TRBD1. The J segment lost 4 bases and the V segment lost 7 bases, leaving 6 bases of the junction unmatched. This CDR3 comprises 14 residues. Germline CDR1 reads LNHDA; CDR2 reads SQIVND (reference sequence).

This chain uses TRBV6-5 with TRBJ2-2, with D possibly TRBD1 on 6 matching bases. Germline CDR1 reads MNHEY; CDR2 reads SVGAGI. The length of the CDR3 is 15 residues. The V end lost 1 base, the J end lost 3 bases, and 9 bases lay between the germline ends. CDR3: CASSYLDSYTGELFF. The CDR3 DNA reads as TGTGCCAGCAGTTACTTGGACAGTTACACCGGGGAGCTGTTTTTT.

The chain employs TRBV6-1 and TRBJ2-7; tentatively, D is TRBD1 (7 bases). CDR1 MNHNS and CDR2 SASEGT come from the germline V gene. The CDR3 totals 14 residues. With 5 bases removed from V and 3 bases from J, the gap between germline ends came to 14 bases. The CDR3, as DNA: TGTGCCAGCAGTTCCCAGGGGGGAAACTACGAGCAGTACTTC. This sequence encodes CASSSQGGNYEQYF.

The genes are TRBV12-5 and TRBJ2-5; TRBD2 might be the D (6 bases). Trimming left V 3 bases short and J 5 bases short, with 10 bases between. The CDR3 has 13 amino acids. Per the germline V gene, CDR1 is LGHNT and CDR2 is FRNRAP. CDR3 protein: CASGFGGRETQYF. CDR3 nucleotides: TGTGCTAGTGGTTTTGGAGGGCGCGAGACCCAGTACTTC.

The genes are TRBV18 and TRBJ2-1, with 9 positions matching TRBD1. The germline V gene has CDR1 KGHSH and CDR2 LQKENI. After removal of 3 bases from V and 6 bases from J, the junction contained 6 bases not matched to a gene. The CDR3 consists of 15 residues. CDR3 region: CASSPDRGGSNEQFF. The CDR3 nucleotides are TGTGCCAGCTCACCGGACAGGGGCGGGAGCAATGAGCAGTTCTTC.

Only one count was recorded for this clone. This chain joins TRBV6-9 and TRBJ2-4; perhaps TRBD2 as D (7 bases). The CDR3 totals 23 residues. Trimming took 8 bases from V and 1 from J, leaving 39 bases between them. Germline-derived CDR1 and CDR2 are MNHGY and SVAAGI. CDR3 loop: CASPRNGYGGASQPLGAKNIQYF. CDR3 in DNA: TGTGCCAGCCCCCGAAATGGGTATGGGGGGGCCTCTCAACCCTTGGGGGCCAAAAACATTCAGTACTTC.

This rearrangement joins TRBV19 to TRBJ2-1; 8 positions match TRBD2. V lost 7 bases, J lost 4 bases, and 15 bases stayed unmatched. This CDR3 comprises 17 residues. The germline gives CDR1 LNHDA, CDR2 SQIVND (reference sequence). In DNA, the CDR3 is TGTGCCAGTAAGCCCTGGGGTAGCGGGGAGGATTACAATGAGCAGTTCTTC. Protein product: CASKPWGSGEDYNEQFF.

This clone was observed a handful of times. This chain connects TRBV28 to TRBJ2-3; possible D gene TRBD1, 5 bases. Germline CDR1 MDHEN, CDR2 SYDVKM. Trimming removed 2 bases from V and 0 bases from J, with 12 bases in between. This CDR3 contains 16 residues. In DNA form, the CDR3 reads TGTGCCAGCAGTTTAGGACACATAGCTAGCACAGATACGCAGTATTTT. Its protein is CASSLGHIASTDTQYF. Together with reference TRBV28 and TRBJ2-3, the CDR3 gives the full variable domain: DVKVTQSSRYLVKRTGEKVFLECVQDMDHENMFWYRQDPGLGLRLIYFSYDVKMKEKGDIPEGYSVSREKKERFSLILESASTNQTSMYLCASSLGHIASTDTQYFGPGTRLTVL.

The chain recombines TRBV6-1 with TRBJ1-1; D uncertain. This CDR3 is 14 amino acids long. The V and J ends lost 6 bases and 6 bases respectively, with 17 bases between them. Germline V gene lookup returns CDR1 MNHNS and CDR2 SASEGT. The CDR3 DNA reads as TGTGCCAGCAGAGTCGGACGGGGTCACGCTGAAGCTTTCTTT. Translated: CASRVGRGHAEAFF.

The chain has TRBV27 and TRBJ2-2; D is unresolved. Trimming shortened V by 7 bases and J by 5 bases, and 5 bases separated the two germline ends. Germline loops: CDR1 MNHEY, CDR2 SMNVEV (reference sequence). The length of the CDR3 is 11 residues. For the CDR3, the DNA is TGTGCCAGCACGAGTACCGGGGAGCTGTTTTTT. Translation gives CASTSTGELFF.

The CDR3 reads CASSVFYRGSGGYTF. In nucleotides, the CDR3 is TGTGCCAGCAGCGTGTTCTACAGGGGGTCGGGTGGCTACACCTTC. This chain links TRBV9 with TRBJ1-2; TRBD1 agrees at 8 bases. V was pared by 2 bases and J by 7 bases, with 10 bases of the junction left unmatched. Germline V gives CDR1 SGDLS, CDR2 YYNGEE. The CDR3 contains 15 residues.

The rearrangement links TRBV5-1 to TRBJ2-1, with TRBD1 as a possible D gene (6 bases). In germline, CDR1 is SGHRS, CDR2 YFSETQ. CDR3 length: 14 residues. Trimming left V 8 bases short and J 7 bases short, with 19 bases between. CDR3 DNA: TGCGCCAGTTTACCTGGGGAGAGGGGGAATGAGCAGTTCTTC. Amino acids: CASLPGERGNEQFF.

The V gene is TRBV6-1, the J gene TRBJ2-5; D might be TRBD2 (6 bases). The ends were cut back, 2 bases at V and 5 bases at J, with 6 bases in the middle. This CDR3 has 12 residues. Germline values: CDR1 MNHNS, CDR2 SASEGT. The CDR3 reads CASSESGETQYF. For the CDR3, the DNA is TGTGCCAGCAGTGAAAGCGGGGAGACCCAGTACTTC.

The chain carries TRBV6-5 and TRBJ2-5; the D gene is possibly TRBD1 (6 bases). Per the germline V gene, CDR1 is MNHEY and CDR2 is SVGAGI. This CDR3 has 14 residues. Trimming removed 6 bases from V and 4 bases from J, with 15 bases in between. The CDR3 reads CASSRRQAGETQYF. The CDR3 region has the DNA TGTGCCAGCAGCCGTCGACAGGCCGGAGAGACCCAGTACTTC.

This clone has only one observation. The V and J genes are TRBV7-8 and TRBJ2-2, with 10 bases identical to TRBD2. The germline CDR1 and CDR2 sequences are SGHVS and FQNEAQ. This CDR3 contains 14 residues. J was trimmed by 7 bases and V by 1 base; bases with no gene match: 0. CDR3 loop: CASSLGTSGGELFF. CDR3 nucleotide sequence: TGTGCCAGCAGCTTAGGGACTAGCGGCGGGGAGCTGTTTTTT.